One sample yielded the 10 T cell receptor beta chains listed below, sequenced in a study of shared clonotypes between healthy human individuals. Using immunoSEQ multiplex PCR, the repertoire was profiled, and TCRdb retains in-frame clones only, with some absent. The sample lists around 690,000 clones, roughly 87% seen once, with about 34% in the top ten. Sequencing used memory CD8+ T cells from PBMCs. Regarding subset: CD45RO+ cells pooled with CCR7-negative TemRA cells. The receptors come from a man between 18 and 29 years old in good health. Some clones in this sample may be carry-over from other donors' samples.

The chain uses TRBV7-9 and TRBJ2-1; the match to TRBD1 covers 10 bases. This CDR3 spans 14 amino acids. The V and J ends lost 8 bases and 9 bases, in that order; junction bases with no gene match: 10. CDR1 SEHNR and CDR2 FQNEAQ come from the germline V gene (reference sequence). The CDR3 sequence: CASPGGQGGAEQFF. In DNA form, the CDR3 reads TGTGCCAGCCCGGGAGGACAGGGGGGGGCTGAGCAGTTCTTC.

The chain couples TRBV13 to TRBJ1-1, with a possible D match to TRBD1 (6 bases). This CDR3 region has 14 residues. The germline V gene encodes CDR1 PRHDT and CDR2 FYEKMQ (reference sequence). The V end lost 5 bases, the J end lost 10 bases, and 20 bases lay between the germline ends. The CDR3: CASSPGFQGHGAFF. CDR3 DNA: TGTGCCAGCAGCCCGGGATTTCAGGGGCACGGAGCTTTCTTT.

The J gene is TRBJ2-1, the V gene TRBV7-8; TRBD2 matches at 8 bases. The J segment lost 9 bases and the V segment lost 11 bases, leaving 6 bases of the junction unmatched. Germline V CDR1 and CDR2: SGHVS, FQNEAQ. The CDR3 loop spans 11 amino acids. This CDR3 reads CACLAGPEQFF. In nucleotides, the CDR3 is TGTGCCTGTTTAGCGGGACCTGAGCAGTTCTTC.

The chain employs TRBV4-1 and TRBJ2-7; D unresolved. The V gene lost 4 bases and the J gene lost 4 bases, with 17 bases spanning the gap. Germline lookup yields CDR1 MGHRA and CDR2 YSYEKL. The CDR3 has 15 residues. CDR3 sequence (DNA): TGCGCCAGCAGCCCCGCGCTGGCGGTGGGGTACGAGCAGTACTTC. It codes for CASSPALAVGYEQYF.

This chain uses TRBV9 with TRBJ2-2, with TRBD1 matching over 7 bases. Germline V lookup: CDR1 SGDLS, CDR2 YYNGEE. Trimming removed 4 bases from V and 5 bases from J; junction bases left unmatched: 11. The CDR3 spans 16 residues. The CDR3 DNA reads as TGTGCCAGCAGCCCCCGACAGGGAGAACGGACCGGGGAGCTGTTTTTT. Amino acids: CASSPRQGERTGELFF.

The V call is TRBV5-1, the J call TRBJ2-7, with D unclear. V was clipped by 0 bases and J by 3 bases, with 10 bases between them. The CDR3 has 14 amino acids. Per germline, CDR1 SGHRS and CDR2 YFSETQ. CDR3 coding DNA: TGCGCCAGCAGCTTGGTTCCCGATGGCTACGAGCAGTACTTC. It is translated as CASSLVPDGYEQYF.

The CDR3 is CASSRKGQSYEQYF. CDR3 in DNA: TGTGCCAGCAGTCGAAAGGGACAGTCCTACGAGCAGTACTTC. The gene calls are TRBV6-5 and TRBJ2-7, with 7 bases that match TRBD1. This CDR3 is 14 amino acids long. Losses at the gene ends were 5 bases for V and 1 base for J; bases not matched to a gene: 5. In germline, CDR1 is MNHEY, CDR2 SVGAGI.

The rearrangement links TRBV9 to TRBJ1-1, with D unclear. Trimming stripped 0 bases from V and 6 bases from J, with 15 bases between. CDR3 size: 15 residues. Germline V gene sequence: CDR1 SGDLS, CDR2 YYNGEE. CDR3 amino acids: CASSVVEGLGSEAFF. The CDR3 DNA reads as TGTGCCAGCAGCGTAGTTGAGGGCCTGGGGTCTGAAGCTTTCTTT.

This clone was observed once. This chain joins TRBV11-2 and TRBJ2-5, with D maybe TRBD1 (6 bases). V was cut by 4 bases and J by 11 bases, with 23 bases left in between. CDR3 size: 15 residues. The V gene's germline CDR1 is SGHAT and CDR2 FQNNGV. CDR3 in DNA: TGTGCCAGCAGCTCGACCCGGGACACGGGTAAGGAGCAGTACTTC. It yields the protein CASSSTRDTGKEQYF.

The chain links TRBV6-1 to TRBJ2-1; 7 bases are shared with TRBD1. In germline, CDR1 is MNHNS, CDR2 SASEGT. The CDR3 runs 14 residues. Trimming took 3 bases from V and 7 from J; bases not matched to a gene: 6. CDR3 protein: CASSDPDRPNEQFF. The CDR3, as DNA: TGTGCCAGCAGTGACCCGGACAGGCCAAATGAGCAGTTCTTC.